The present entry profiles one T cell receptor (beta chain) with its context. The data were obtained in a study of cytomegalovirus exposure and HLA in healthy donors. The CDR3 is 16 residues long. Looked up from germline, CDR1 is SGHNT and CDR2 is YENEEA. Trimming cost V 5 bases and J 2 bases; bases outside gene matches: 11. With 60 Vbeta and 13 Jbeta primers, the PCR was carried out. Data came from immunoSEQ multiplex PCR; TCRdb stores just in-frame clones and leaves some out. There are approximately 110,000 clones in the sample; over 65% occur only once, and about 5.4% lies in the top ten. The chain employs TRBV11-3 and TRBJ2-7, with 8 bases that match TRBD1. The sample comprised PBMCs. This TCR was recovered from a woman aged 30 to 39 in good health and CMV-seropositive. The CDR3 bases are TGTGCCAGCAGCCAGGGGACAGGTTCTCCACCCTACGAGCAGTACTTC. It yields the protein CASSQGTGSPPYEQYF.